The 21 T cell receptor beta chains reported below all come from one sample, sequenced in a study of T-cell reconstitution after alpha-beta-depleted transplantation in children. It was with unique molecular identifiers that the TCRbeta library was prepared. TCRdb used MiXCR to reprocess the PCR reads, holding one entry per CDR3 protein. In the table there are 490,000 or so distinct CDR3 sequences, about an eighth of which are singletons. This specimen was PBMCs from the stem cell graft donor, taken from the stem cell graft. Every receptor here comes from a human donor who donated a stem cell graft to a child with combined immunodeficiency.

The sample holds a few counts of this clonotype. The chain is built from TRBV6-5 and TRBJ2-7, with 8 nucleotides matching TRBD1. The CDR3 is made up of 14 amino acids. Germline trimming cut 4 bases from V and 3 bases from J; bases unmatched to any gene: 5. Germline-derived CDR1 and CDR2 are MNHEY and SVGAGI. The CDR3 region is CASSFRTGNYEQYF. The CDR3 DNA sequence: TGTGCCAGCAGTTTCCGGACAGGGAACTACGAGCAGTACTTC.

Of note for this clonotype: A much larger clone lies a single base off, so this may be a read error. It is likely a read error, because the conserved phenylalanine at the end of the CDR3 is missing. The rearrangement uses TRBV15 and TRBJ2-1, with D possibly TRBD2 on 5 matching bases. CDR1 and CDR2 from the germline V gene are LNHNV and YYDKDF (reference sequence). Trimming removed 3 bases from V and 0 bases from J, with 12 bases in between. This CDR3 region has 16 residues. CDR3 sequence reads: CATSRSGRSSYNEQFC. The CDR3 bases are TGTGCCACCAGCAGGAGCGGCCGAAGCTCCTACAATGAGCAGTTCTGC.

This clonotype was counted a few times. The J gene is TRBJ1-4, the V gene TRBV5-1, with 7 bases identical to TRBD1. Germline V gene sequence: CDR1 SGHRS, CDR2 YFSETQ. The CDR3 runs to 14 residues. Losses at the gene ends were 0 bases for V and 8 bases for J; bases not matched to a gene: 4. The DNA for the CDR3 is TGCGCCAGCAGCTTGGGCGACAGGGACGAAAAACTGTTTTTT. This codes for CASSLGDRDEKLFF. Full variable domain (missing parts from reference TRBV5-1 and TRBJ1-4): KAGVTQTPRYLIKTRGQQVTLSCSPISGHRSVSWYQQTPGQGLQFLFEYFSETQRNKGNFPGRFSGRQFSNSRSEMNVSTLELGDSALYLCASSLGDRDEKLFFGSGTQLSVL.

V and J are TRBV19 and TRBJ2-6; 9 positions match TRBD1. V lost 7 bases and J lost 2; bases outside the gene matches: 3. The CDR3 has 15 amino acids. Germline-derived CDR1 and CDR2 are LNHDA and SQIVND (reference sequence). The CDR3 region has the DNA TGTGCCAGTATGAGACAGGGGGCTGGGGCCAACGTCCTGACTTTC. It is translated as CASMRQGAGANVLTF.

This clonotype was found many times. The rearrangement uses TRBV20-1 and TRBJ2-3, with TRBD2 matching over 9 bases. V lost 0 bases, J lost 6 bases, and 7 bases stayed unmatched. CDR3 length equals 15 residues. Germline V CDR1 and CDR2: DFQATT, SNEGSKA (reference sequence). The CDR3 sequence: CSARDRRGGPDTQYF. CDR3 coding DNA: TGCAGTGCTAGAGATCGGCGGGGGGGCCCCGATACGCAGTATTTT.

There are a few counts of this clonotype. This rearrangement joins TRBV29-1 to TRBJ2-4, with unresolved D. Trimming took off 6 bases at V and 4 bases at J, with 10 bases between the two ends. Germline lookup yields CDR1 SQVTM and CDR2 ANQGSEA. The CDR3 length is 12 residues. The CDR3 sequence: CSVAKDKNIQYF. As DNA, the CDR3 is TGCAGCGTCGCAAAAGATAAAAACATTCAGTACTTC.

The table lists this clonotype with many counts. V is TRBV27 and J is TRBJ1-2; D uncertain. Germline CDR1 reads MNHEY; CDR2 reads SMNVEV (reference sequence). Trimming cost V 3 bases and J 3 bases, with 11 bases left between them. There are 14 residues in the CDR3. The CDR3 here is CASSFRGPHYGYTF. The CDR3 DNA follows: TGTGCCAGCAGTTTTCGGGGTCCTCACTATGGCTACACCTTC.

This rearrangement joins TRBV5-6 to TRBJ2-1, with 9 positions matching TRBD2. The V gene's germline CDR1 is SGHDT and CDR2 YYEEEE. CDR3 length equals 14 residues. After removal of 4 bases from V and 6 bases from J, the junction contained 5 bases not matched to a gene. CDR3 sequence: CASSNGRGGNEQFF. The CDR3 DNA is TGTGCCAGCAGCAATGGGCGGGGGGGCAATGAGCAGTTCTTC. The full variable domain, completed using reference TRBV5-6 and TRBJ2-1, is DAGVTQSPTHLIKTRGQQVTLRCSPKSGHDTVSWYQQALGQGPQFIFQYYEEEERQRGNFPDRFSGHQFPNYSSELNVNALLLGDSALYLCASSNGRGGNEQFFGPGTRLTVL.

The chain carries TRBV12-3 or TRBV12-4 and TRBJ2-7; 7 positions agree with TRBD1. V dropped 3 bases and J dropped 3; count of bases not matched to a gene: 8. The CDR3 is 15 residues long. CDR3 DNA sequence: TGTGCCAGCAGTTTCACAGGGGTTATCGTCTACGAGCAGTACTTC. This translates into CASSFTGVIVYEQYF.

This clonotype has a handful of counts. J is TRBJ2-2 and V is TRBV12-3 or TRBV12-4; the D is unclear. The V end was cut by 6 bases, the J end by 7 bases, with 12 bases between. This CDR3 contains 13 residues. DNA for the CDR3: TGTGCCAGCAGCCAATTTTATAGCGGGGAGCTGTTTTTT. It yields the protein CASSQFYSGELFF.

This clonotype has just a few counts. Here the CDR3 reads CASSLAGVRSLNTEAFF. CDR3 nucleotides: TGTGCCAGCAGCTTGGCGGGTGTCAGGAGCCTGAACACTGAAGCTTTCTTT. The rearrangement joins TRBV7-3 to TRBJ1-1; D gene ambiguous. V lost 3 bases to trimming and J lost 0 bases, with 17 bases between them. Per the germline V gene, CDR1 is SGHTA and CDR2 is FQGTGA. CDR3 length: 17 residues.

The CDR3 region has the DNA TGTGCCAGCAGTTTGCCGGGGACTGGAAACACCATATATTTT. This gives the protein CASSLPGTGNTIYF. V is TRBV28 and J is TRBJ1-3; D remains unclear. CDR1 and CDR2 from the germline V gene are MDHEN and SYDVKM. The CDR3 has 14 residues. Deletions cut 3 bases from V and 2 bases from J, with 8 bases between.

This clonotype came up a few times. The rearrangement links TRBV20-1 to TRBJ2-7, with TRBD2 identical over 11 bases. CDR1 is DFQATT and CDR2 is SNEGSKA in the germline V gene (reference sequence). The CDR3 loop spans 14 amino acids. J lost 3 bases, V lost 3 bases, and 4 bases had no gene match. The CDR3 bases are TGCAGTGCTAGCCGACTAGCGGGGAGCTACGAGCAGTACTTC. This translates into CSASRLAGSYEQYF.

This clonotype was recorded many times. This chain connects TRBV7-3 to TRBJ2-1; D remains unclear. Per the germline V gene, CDR1 is SGHTA and CDR2 is FQGTGA. V was clipped by 2 bases and J by 9 bases, with 5 bases between them. The CDR3 runs to 11 residues. CDR3 sequence (DNA): TGTGCCAGCAGCTTATATTCTGAGCAGTTCTTC. It is translated as CASSLYSEQFF.

This clonotype came up a few times. The V call is TRBV3-1, the J call TRBJ1-5; D is uncertain. Germline V gene lookup returns CDR1 LGHDT and CDR2 YNNKEL (reference sequence). The CDR3 is made up of 14 amino acids. V was pared by 3 bases and J by 0 bases, with 6 bases between. The CDR3 loop is CASSQFYSNQPQHF. In DNA form, the CDR3 reads TGTGCCAGCAGCCAGTTCTATAGCAATCAGCCCCAGCATTTT.

The chain combines TRBV3-1 with TRBJ1-6, with D hard to call. CDR1 is LGHDT, CDR2 YNNKEL, per germline (reference sequence). V lost 0 bases, J lost 10 bases, and 10 bases lay in between. The CDR3 has 14 residues. This CDR3 is CASSQDLGESPLHF. CDR3 bases: TGTGCCAGCAGCCAAGATTTAGGAGAATCACCCCTCCACTTT.

The rearrangement links TRBV12-3 or TRBV12-4 to TRBJ1-5; a weak D match, TRBD1 (5 bases). V lost 1 base and J lost 0, with 7 bases in between. The CDR3 has 15 residues. CDR3: CASSLGQFSNQPQHF. The CDR3 coding sequence is TGTGCCAGCAGTTTAGGACAGTTTAGCAATCAGCCCCAGCATTTT.

This rearrangement joins TRBV10-3 to TRBJ2-7; D might be TRBD1 (6 bases). The V gene's germline CDR1 is ENHRY and CDR2 SYGVKD. V was clipped by 3 bases and J by 0 bases, with 18 bases between them. CDR3 length equals 17 residues. This CDR3 reads CAISDLGQPLYSYEQYF. For the CDR3, the DNA is TGTGCCATCAGTGATCTCGGACAGCCTCTTTACTCCTACGAGCAGTACTTC.

This clonotype was observed many times. The chain employs TRBV5-1 and TRBJ1-4; 7 bases align to TRBD1. Germline V CDR1 and CDR2: SGHRS, YFSETQ. J was trimmed by 7 bases and V by 1 base; bases with no gene match: 7. This CDR3 spans 15 amino acids. In DNA, the CDR3 is TGCGCCAGCAGCTTGCGGGGGACAGAGGGTGAAAAACTGTTTTTT. Protein product: CASSLRGTEGEKLFF.

The table lists this clonotype with many counts. The chain is built from TRBV12-3 or TRBV12-4 and TRBJ2-2, with D hard to call. With 3 bases removed from V and 3 bases from J, the gap between germline ends came to 5 bases. This CDR3 has 13 amino acids. The CDR3 DNA sequence: TGTGCCAGCAGTTTCAGGCACACCGGGGAGCTGTTTTTT. This codes for CASSFRHTGELFF.

As for this clonotype: This may be a read error, as it is one base from a much larger clone. This sequence joins TRBV4-3 and TRBJ2-2; 9 positions agree with TRBD1. This CDR3 is built from 17 residues. In germline, CDR1 is LGHNA, CDR2 YSLEER. For the CDR3, the DNA is TGCGCCACCAGCCACCGACCGGGACAGGGTCCCACCGGGGAGCTGTTTTTT. Translated, it gives CATSHRPGQGPTGELFF.